This entry describes one T cell receptor (beta chain). The antigen is not known. These data belong to a study of response to subunit inactivated influenza vaccine. Study conclusions and caveats: The authors offered the suggestion that each seasonal influenza vaccination recruits few new T cells.

Germline CDR1 and CDR2: DFQATT and SNEGSKA (reference sequence). CDR3 length: 14 residues. The V end was cut by 0 bases, the J end by 6 bases, with 12 bases between. Each CDR3 protein gets one entry after TCRdb re-called the RT-PCR reads with MiXCR. The sample includes 650,000 to 700,000 distinct CDR3 sequences, 15% to 17% of them seen just once. This chain connects TRBV20-1 to TRBJ2-1; D is undetermined. This sequence was found in a man aged 45-60 years who received an inactivated influenza vaccine. The specimen comprised PBMCs from blood, sampled 11 to 12 days after vaccination. In nucleotides, the CDR3 is TGCAGTGCTAGAGATCAGGTATACCGCAATGAGCAGTTCTTC. Protein sequence: CSARDQVYRNEQFF.